This TCR beta chain was observed in a study of spatial heterogeneity in lung cancer. This clonotype appeared many times. Time point here: sample taken at primary tumor resection. Germline CDR1 is LGHNA and CDR2 is YNFKEQ. CDR3 length: 17 amino acids. V lost 4 bases, J lost 3 bases, and 18 bases lay in between. TCRdb reprocessed the 5' RACE reads with MiXCR, giving one entry per CDR3 protein. The repertoire includes 45,000 to 55,000 distinct CDR3 sequences, roughly 5% of them detected once, and around 10% sits in the top ten. The chain uses TRBV4-2 and TRBJ2-2, with a weak D call TRBD2 (5 bases). Sequencing was performed on PBMCs, taken at surgery. The clonotype comes from a male donor with early-stage non-small cell lung cancer. The CDR3 bases are TGTGCCAGCAGCCTAAGAGTCCCCCGGGGAGACACCGGGGAGCTGTTTTTT. Encoded protein: CASSLRVPRGDTGELFF.